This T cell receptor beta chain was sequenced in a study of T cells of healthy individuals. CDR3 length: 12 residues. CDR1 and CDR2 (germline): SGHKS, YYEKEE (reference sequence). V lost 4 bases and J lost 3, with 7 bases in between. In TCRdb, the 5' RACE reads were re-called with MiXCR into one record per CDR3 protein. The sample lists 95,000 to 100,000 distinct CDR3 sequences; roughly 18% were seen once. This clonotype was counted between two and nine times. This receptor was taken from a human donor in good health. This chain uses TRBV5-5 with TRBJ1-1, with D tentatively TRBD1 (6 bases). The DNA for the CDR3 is TGTGCCAGCAGCCGACAGGACACTGAAGCTTTCTTT. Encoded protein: CASSRQDTEAFF.